Listed below are T cell receptor beta chains from one sample, sequenced in a study of T cell responses to AZD1222 COVID-19 vaccine. The data were produced by immunoSEQ multiplex PCR, yet TCRdb's version contains in-frame clones alone and is incomplete. Counted here are 45,000 or so clones, under 85% occurring once; the ten biggest clones make up over 40%. Source: peripheral blood, taken on day 0 of AZD1222 vaccination. These receptors all come from an adult in good health. CDR3s include the opening cysteine and the closing phenylalanine or tryptophan. The order of the fields is J gene, D gene, V gene, clone size, CDR3 DNA, CDR3 protein. The D gene is left open where the match is weak. Expanded clones are given a class, and other clones once, few, many or no size at all.

j_gene: TRBJ1-5; d_gene: -; v_gene: TRBV14; abundance: -; CDR3nt: TGTGCCAGCAGCCAAGTATTGGGGCGGGCCCAGCATTTT; CDR3aa: CASSQVLGRAQHF
j_gene: TRBJ2-2; d_gene: TRBD2; v_gene: TRBV7-9; abundance: -; CDR3nt: TGTGCCAGCAGACCAAACAGCGGGGGGGCCTCCCCGAACACCGGGGAGCTGTTTTTT; CDR3aa: CASRPNSGGASPNTGELFF
j_gene: TRBJ1-3; d_gene: -; v_gene: TRBV15; abundance: -; CDR3nt: TGTGCCACCAGCAGAGGGGGGCGGGGGCGAGGAGGAAACACCATATATTTT; CDR3aa: CATSRGGRGRGGNTIYF
j_gene: TRBJ2-5; d_gene: -; v_gene: TRBV5-1; abundance: few; CDR3nt: TGCGCCAGCAGCCCTAGGACAGACTCGTACCAAGAGACCCAGTACTTC; CDR3aa: CASSPRTDSYQETQYF
j_gene: TRBJ2-2; d_gene: TRBD1; v_gene: TRBV6-5; abundance: -; CDR3nt: TGTGCCAGCGAGGGGGCTGGGGCCGGGGAGCTGTTTTTT; CDR3aa: CASEGAGAGELFF
j_gene: TRBJ1-4; d_gene: -; v_gene: TRBV28; abundance: -; CDR3nt: TGTGCCAGCACGGCAGGAGCTAATGAAAAACTGTTTTTT; CDR3aa: CASTAGANEKLFF
j_gene: TRBJ2-1; d_gene: -; v_gene: TRBV12-5; abundance: few; CDR3nt: TGTGCTAGTGGTTTAAGAGGGTCGAATGAGCAGTTCTTC; CDR3aa: CASGLRGSNEQFF
j_gene: TRBJ2-2; d_gene: TRBD2; v_gene: TRBV7-3; abundance: -; CDR3nt: TGTGCCAGCAGCGATCCGGGACTAGCGGGGGGAAGGGGCACCGGGGAGCTGTTTTTT; CDR3aa: CASSDPGLAGGRGTGELFF
j_gene: TRBJ2-2; d_gene: -; v_gene: TRBV7-3; abundance: -; CDR3nt: TGTGCCAGCAGCCGTGGTCAACACACCGGGGAGCTGTTTTTT; CDR3aa: CASSRGQHTGELFF
j_gene: TRBJ2-6; d_gene: -; v_gene: TRBV19; abundance: -; CDR3nt: TGTGCCAGCAATACCAAAACCAGCTCTGGGGCCAACGTCCTGACTTTC; CDR3aa: CASNTKTSSGANVLTF
j_gene: TRBJ2-7; d_gene: -; v_gene: TRBV5-1; abundance: -; CDR3nt: TGCGCCAGCAGCCCCCAGCCGGACAGCGCCTACGAGCAGTACTTC; CDR3aa: CASSPQPDSAYEQYF
j_gene: TRBJ2-1; d_gene: -; v_gene: TRBV28; abundance: -; CDR3nt: TGTGCCAGCAGCCGACGAGGATACAATGAGCAGTTCTTC; CDR3aa: CASSRRGYNEQFF
j_gene: TRBJ1-1; d_gene: -; v_gene: TRBV12-3/TRBV12-4; abundance: -; CDR3nt: TGTGCCAGCAGTCGGGCCGGGAGGGCCGCTTTCTTT; CDR3aa: CASSRAGRAAFF
j_gene: TRBJ1-5; d_gene: -; v_gene: TRBV12-3/TRBV12-4; abundance: -; CDR3nt: TGTGCCAGCAGCCCTCGGGGTCAGCCCCAGCATTTT; CDR3aa: CASSPRGQPQHF
j_gene: TRBJ1-2; d_gene: -; v_gene: TRBV10-1; abundance: -; CDR3nt: TGCGCCAGCAGTGAGAGAAGAGGGGAGGATGGCTACACCTTC; CDR3aa: CASSERRGEDGYTF
j_gene: TRBJ2-2; d_gene: TRBD1; v_gene: TRBV5-4; abundance: -; CDR3nt: TGTGCCAGCAGCTTGGCGGGACAGGGGGTCGGGGAGCTGTTTTTT; CDR3aa: CASSLAGQGVGELFF
j_gene: TRBJ2-1; d_gene: TRBD1; v_gene: TRBV3-1/TRBV3-2; abundance: -; CDR3nt: TGTGCCAGCAGCAACGGACAGGGAATGTACAATGAGCAGTTCTTC; CDR3aa: CASSNGQGMYNEQFF
j_gene: TRBJ1-1; d_gene: -; v_gene: TRBV5-4; abundance: -; CDR3nt: TGTGCCAGCAGCCCGTCTTCGACAGCCATGAACACTGAAGCTTTCTTT; CDR3aa: CASSPSSTAMNTEAFF
j_gene: TRBJ2-1; d_gene: TRBD2; v_gene: TRBV6-4; abundance: -; CDR3nt: TGTGCCAGCAGACGCACTAGCGGGGGGGTTAATGAGCAGTTCTTC; CDR3aa: CASRRTSGGVNEQFF
j_gene: TRBJ2-2; d_gene: -; v_gene: TRBV19; abundance: once; CDR3nt: TGTGCCAGTAGCTGGGACGAAGGGCGTCTCACCGGGGAGCTGTTTTTT; CDR3aa: CASSWDEGRLTGELFF